The present entry profiles one TCR beta chain with its context. These data belong to a study of control samples from healthy donors and cancer patients. With 4 bases clipped from V and 2 bases from J, the junction kept 8 bases outside the gene matches. This CDR3 spans 16 amino acids. CDR1 and CDR2 (germline): MNHNS, SASEGT. Clones were read by immunoSEQ multiplex PCR, and TCRdb kept only the in-frame ones, dropping some. The table includes over 150,000 clones, around 93% detected once. The rearrangement joins TRBV6-1 to TRBJ2-7; 10 bases agree with TRBD1. This sequence was found in a man between 18 and 29 years old in good health. Sequencing used blood. In DNA, the CDR3 is TGTGCCAGCAGTGTCCGGACAGGGGGAGAAGCCTACGAGCAGTACTTC. This encodes CASSVRTGGEAYEQYF.